This T cell receptor (beta chain) was recovered during a study of regulatory T cells in long-lasting Graves disease. Time point defined: newly diagnosed GD, antithyroid drugs for less than 3 months. The authors made the TCR library using RNA they extracted from PBMCs. Guidelines of the American Thyroid Association were used to diagnose Graves' disease. With regard to this clonotype: Its cognate antigen is unknown.

Study outcomes and limitations: Persistent cases favored TRBV28, TRBJ1-2 and TRBJ2-5. Study of thyroid tissue was not done, with only peripheral blood studied.

This CDR3 is built from 18 residues. The V gene lost 0 bases and the J gene lost 0 bases, with 12 bases spanning the gap. Germline loops: CDR1 KGHSH, CDR2 LQKENI. According to the study, TCR beta libraries were built with iRepertoire HTBI primers and CDR3-region Arm-PCR. TCRdb fed the multiplex PCR reads into MiXCR, producing one record per CDR3 protein. This table holds about 520,000 distinct CDR3 sequences, more than 10% found once. These same records also appear under a second study, on T cells in Graves' hyperthyroidism and ophthalmopathy.

Source: peripheral blood mononuclear cells (PBMCs), taken at new diagnosis, from a patient treated with antithyroid drugs. The V gene is TRBV18, the J gene TRBJ2-6; D remains ambiguous. The source is a woman in her 30s with Graves disease. The CDR3 bases are TGTGCCAGCTCACCACCGGTTACTGGCCGCTCTGGGGCCAACGTCCTGACTTTC. Translation: CASSPPVTGRSGANVLTF.